These 5 T cell receptor beta chains share one sample of origin, sequenced in a study of graft-versus-host responses after intestinal transplantation. For these TCRs, the target antigens are not known. The data were produced by immunoSEQ multiplex PCR, yet TCRdb's version contains in-frame clones alone and is incomplete. The table includes 84,000 or so clones, over 85% detected once. Here the sequenced sample was unstimulated CD4+ T cells sorted from spleen or lymph node cells, taken before intestinal transplant. The receptors originated from a human donor who received an intestinal transplant.

This clone was detected once. V is TRBV4-1 and J is TRBJ2-1; 10 bases align to TRBD2. V dropped 4 bases and J dropped 7; count of bases not matched to a gene: 13. Germline assignment: CDR1 MGHRA and CDR2 YSYEKL. The CDR3 length is 17 residues. The DNA for the CDR3 is TGCGCCAGCAGCCTCAACCGTCCTAGCGGGAGTCTGAATGAGCAGTTCTTC. Its protein is CASSLNRPSGSLNEQFF.

The chain couples TRBV25-1 to TRBJ2-1; D possibly corresponds to TRBD2 (6 bases). The V gene lost 3 bases and the J gene lost 1 base, with 10 bases spanning the gap. The CDR3 is made up of 15 amino acids. Per germline, CDR1 MGHDK and CDR2 SYGVNS. Written as DNA, the CDR3 is TGTGCCAGCAGTGATCCGGGACTTTCCTACAATGAGCAGTTCTTC. This translates into CASSDPGLSYNEQFF.

The V gene is TRBV29-1, the J gene TRBJ2-5; the match to TRBD2 covers 10 bases. Germline CDR1 and CDR2: SQVTM and ANQGSEA. This CDR3 region has 16 residues. J lost 4 bases, V lost 4 bases, and 12 bases had no gene match. The CDR3, as DNA: TGCAGCGTTGGTGCCCTAGCGGGAGTTTATGGAGAGACCCAGTACTTC. It specifies CSVGALAGVYGETQYF.

This chain connects TRBV10-1 to TRBJ2-4; TRBD1 might be the D (6 bases). The germline V gene encodes CDR1 WNHNN and CDR2 SYGVQD (reference sequence). Deletions cut 4 bases from V and 8 bases from J, with 18 bases between. The CDR3 spans 15 residues. The CDR3, as DNA: TGCGCCAGCAGTGGGGGGAAGGGACCAGGGGACATTCAGTACTTC. This codes for CASSGGKGPGDIQYF.

The rearrangement links TRBV18 to TRBJ1-1, with 7 bases lining up with TRBD1. CDR3 size: 17 residues. Germline V gives CDR1 KGHSH, CDR2 LQKENI. V trimming: 2 bases; J trimming: 1 base; junction bases outside the gene matches: 10. The CDR3 DNA follows: TGTGCCAGCTCACCAGGACTCCCCAGGGGGGGGAACACTGAAGCTTTCTTT. This gives the protein CASSPGLPRGGNTEAFF.